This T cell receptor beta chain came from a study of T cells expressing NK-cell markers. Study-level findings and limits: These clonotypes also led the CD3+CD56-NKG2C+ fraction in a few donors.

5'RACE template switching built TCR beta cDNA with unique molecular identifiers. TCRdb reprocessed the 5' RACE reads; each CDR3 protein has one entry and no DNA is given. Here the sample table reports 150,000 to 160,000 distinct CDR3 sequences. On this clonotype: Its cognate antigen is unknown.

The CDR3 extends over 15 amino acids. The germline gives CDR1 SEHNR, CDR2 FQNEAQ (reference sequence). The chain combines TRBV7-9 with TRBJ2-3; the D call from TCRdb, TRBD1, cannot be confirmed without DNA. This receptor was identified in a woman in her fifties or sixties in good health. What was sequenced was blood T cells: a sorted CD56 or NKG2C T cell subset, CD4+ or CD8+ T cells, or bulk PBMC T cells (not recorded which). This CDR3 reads CASSPGANGDSTQYF.